The 17 T cell receptor beta chains in this list originate from one sample, sequenced in a study of blood T cell repertoires in COVID-19. TCRdb's table, derived via immunoSEQ multiplex PCR, lists solely in-frame clones and lacks some. The sample holds roughly 150,000 clones, roughly 80% seen once. Material for sequencing was peripheral blood. The source is a woman older than 75 with acute or convalescent COVID-19.

J is TRBJ2-7 and V is TRBV20-1, with 10 bases that match TRBD1. J lost 6 bases, V lost 3 bases, and 5 bases had no gene match. CDR3 length: 13 amino acids. Germline V gives CDR1 DFQATT, CDR2 SNEGSKA (reference sequence). CDR3 region: CSASGTGVREQYF. CDR3 bases: TGCAGTGCTAGTGGGACAGGGGTACGCGAGCAGTACTTC.

The J gene is TRBJ1-4, the V gene TRBV5-1; the D gene is possibly TRBD1 (6 bases). The V gene lost 5 bases and the J gene lost 7 bases, with 12 bases spanning the gap. This CDR3 has 13 amino acids. CDR1 SGHRS and CDR2 YFSETQ come from the germline V gene. CDR3 protein: CASRLGGIEKLFF. CDR3 DNA sequence: TGCGCCAGCAGATTAGGGGGAATTGAAAAACTGTTTTTT.

The chain recombines TRBV5-1 with TRBJ2-5; TRBD1 aligns across 10 bases. CDR1 is SGHRS, CDR2 YFSETQ, per germline. The CDR3 loop spans 15 amino acids. Trimming took 5 bases from V and 2 from J; bases not matched to a gene: 6. DNA for the CDR3: TGCGCCAGCAGGGCGACAGGGGGCTCTCAAGAGACCCAGTACTTC. This encodes CASRATGGSQETQYF.

The rearrangement joins TRBV19 to TRBJ2-7, with 8 bases fitting TRBD1. The V segment lost 8 bases and the J segment 3 bases; nucleotides outside the gene matches: 12. The CDR3 runs 15 residues. Per the germline V gene, CDR1 is LNHDA and CDR2 is SQIVND (reference sequence). Here the CDR3 reads CASSRPGTGSYEQYF. CDR3 sequence (DNA): TGTGCCAGTTCGCGTCCCGGGACAGGTAGCTACGAGCAGTACTTC. The variable domain in full, completed from reference TRBV19 and TRBJ2-7, reads DGGITQSPKYLFRKEGQNVTLSCEQNLNHDAMYWYRQDPGQGLRLIYYSQIVNDFQKGDIAEGYSVSREKKESFPLTVTSAQKNPTAFYLCASSRPGTGSYEQYFGPGTRLTVT.

The V gene is TRBV29-1, the J gene TRBJ2-3, with TRBD1 as a possible D gene (6 bases). CDR1 is SQVTM, CDR2 ANQGSEA, per germline. The V and J ends lost 7 bases and 2 bases respectively, with 13 bases between them. The CDR3 runs 13 residues. CDR3 region: CSARDTSTDTQYF. CDR3 DNA: TGCAGCGCCCGGGACACATCCACAGATACGCAGTATTTT.

This clone was observed once. The chain is built from TRBV18 and TRBJ2-1; 10 bases fit TRBD2. The CDR3 extends over 15 amino acids. V dropped 5 bases and J dropped 2; count of bases not matched to a gene: 3. Germline CDR1 is KGHSH and CDR2 is LQKENI. In DNA form, the CDR3 reads TGTGCCAGCTCAAGAACTAGCGGGACCTACAATGAGCAGTTCTTC. This encodes CASSRTSGTYNEQFF.

V and J are TRBV11-2 and TRBJ2-2, with a possible D match to TRBD1 (6 bases). CDR1 and CDR2 from the germline V gene are SGHAT and FQNNGV. This CDR3 spans 13 amino acids. V lost 5 bases, J lost 7 bases, and 11 bases lay in between. The CDR3, as DNA: TGTGCCAGCAGCATTTCGACAGGCGGGGAGCTGTTTTTT. As protein: CASSISTGGELFF.

The chain has TRBV10-3 and TRBJ1-1; TRBD1 is a possible D gene (6 bases). The CDR3 extends over 16 amino acids. CDR1 is ENHRY, CDR2 SYGVKD, per germline. Trimming shortened V by 0 bases and J by 7 bases, and 18 bases separated the two germline ends. The CDR3 coding sequence is TGTGCCATCAGTGAGTCTACGGGGGGCTGGGACGTTGAAGCTTTCTTT. It encodes CAISESTGGWDVEAFF.

CDR3 region: CASSQGWELETQYF. The CDR3 coding sequence is TGTGCCAGCAGCCAAGGTTGGGAGTTGGAGACCCAGTACTTC. This rearrangement joins TRBV3-1 (or the pseudogene TRBV3-2) to TRBJ2-5; TRBD2 is a possible D gene (5 bases). Germline CDR1 LGHDT, CDR2 YNNKEL (reference sequence). This CDR3 region has 14 residues. V lost 1 base and J 5 bases, leaving 11 bases between the germline ends.

The CDR3 loop reads CASMRDTSFYGYTF. The CDR3 nucleotides are TGTGCCAGTATGAGGGACACCTCATTCTATGGCTACACCTTC. The rearrangement uses TRBV19 and TRBJ1-2; D perhaps matches TRBD1 (6 bases). Germline V gene sequence: CDR1 LNHDA, CDR2 SQIVND (reference sequence). V shed 7 bases and J shed 4 bases, with 16 bases lying between them. The CDR3 loop spans 14 amino acids.

The V gene is TRBV30, the J gene TRBJ1-6, with TRBD1 as a possible D gene (6 bases). Germline V lookup: CDR1 GTSNPN, CDR2 SVGIG (reference sequence). The CDR3 runs 13 residues. CDR3 in amino acids: CGNRVSYNSPLHF. DNA for the CDR3: TGTGGTAACAGGGTGTCATATAATTCACCCCTCCACTTT.

V and J are TRBV4-1 and TRBJ2-7; the match to TRBD1 covers 11 bases. Germline trimming cut 5 bases from V and 4 bases from J; bases unmatched to any gene: 7. The CDR3 is made up of 15 amino acids. Germline V gene sequence: CDR1 MGHRA, CDR2 YSYEKL. CDR3 sequence: CASSETGTGGYEQYF. CDR3 coding DNA: TGCGCCAGCAGCGAAACCGGGACAGGGGGGTACGAGCAGTACTTC.

This rearrangement joins TRBV19 to TRBJ1-1, with a weak D call TRBD1 (5 bases). The V end lost 6 bases, the J end lost 2 bases, and 16 bases lay between the germline ends. CDR3 length: 15 amino acids. The germline gives CDR1 LNHDA, CDR2 SQIVND (reference sequence). The CDR3 protein is CASRPRQGRNTEAFF. In DNA, the CDR3 is TGTGCCAGTAGACCCCGGCAGGGAAGAAACACTGAAGCTTTCTTT.

This clone was picked up a small number of times. The chain is built from TRBV5-5 and TRBJ2-7, with unresolved D. V was pared by 1 base and J by 2 bases, with 7 bases between. Looked up from germline, CDR1 is SGHKS and CDR2 is YYEKEE (reference sequence). The CDR3 has 13 amino acids. DNA of the CDR3: TGTGCCAGCAGCTTGAGAGTGGCCTACGAGCAGTACTTC. Its protein is CASSLRVAYEQYF.

The genes are TRBV25-1 and TRBJ2-1; maybe TRBD2 (5 bases). CDR1 MGHDK and CDR2 SYGVNS come from the germline V gene. This CDR3 spans 13 amino acids. V lost 2 bases and J lost 9, with 11 bases in between. The CDR3 nucleotides read TGTGCCAGCAGTGAACGCGGCCGGGGTGAGCAGTTCTTC. Amino acids: CASSERGRGEQFF.

V usage is TRBV6-1 and J usage is TRBJ2-3, with a possible D match to TRBD2 (5 bases). The V gene's germline CDR1 is MNHNS and CDR2 SASEGT. The germline V and J ends were trimmed by 4 bases and 2 bases, with 22 bases remaining between them. The CDR3 runs 18 residues. The CDR3: CASSGLNPGMLPTDTQYF. Written as DNA, the CDR3 is TGTGCCAGCAGTGGCTTAAACCCCGGGATGCTTCCCACAGATACGCAGTATTTT.

The chain is built from TRBV5-1 and TRBJ2-1; 8 bases are shared with TRBD2. Germline CDR1 is SGHRS and CDR2 is YFSETQ. V lost 0 bases and J lost 2; bases outside the gene matches: 4. The CDR3 totals 16 residues. CDR3 loop: CASSLVAGHPYNEQFF. DNA of the CDR3: TGCGCCAGCAGCTTGGTAGCGGGACACCCCTACAATGAGCAGTTCTTC.